The 3 T cell receptor beta chains below all came from one sample that was sequenced in a study of blood T cells in healthy people across ages. A J-beta primer mix and a sample-barcoded 5' primer were used in a second PCR of about 7 to 12 cycles. TCRdb reanalysed the 5' RACE reads using MiXCR and keeps one entry per CDR3 protein. The sample carries 800,000 or so distinct CDR3 sequences, 20% to 30% recorded once. The sample was also linked to a second study, of T cells of mothers and their children.

The sequencing input was blood. Receptor source: a boy between 10 and 17 years old in good health.

This rearrangement joins TRBV6-6 to TRBJ2-7; 7 bases agree with TRBD1. The CDR3 sequence is 15 residues long. Germline V gives CDR1 MNHNY, CDR2 SVGAGI (reference sequence). The ends lost 0 bases at V and 1 base at J; junction bases unmatched: 3. As DNA, the CDR3 is TGTGCCAGCAGTTACTCCGAGACAGGGTCCTACGAGCAGTACTTC. Its protein is CASSYSETGSYEQYF.

This clonotype appeared a few times. The rearrangement joins TRBV12-3 or TRBV12-4 to TRBJ2-5; D is uncertain. The J call may be wrong; the DNA end is better matched by TRBJ2-1. The CDR3 is 14 amino acids. CDR3 in DNA: TGTGCCAGCACCACCGAGACTGGCTCGGGTGAGCAGTTCTTC. This encodes CASTTETGSGEQFF.

This clonotype occurred a few times. One end of the junction varies from germline; a read error may be responsible. The J gene is TRBJ1-4, the V gene TRBV4-3; 7 nucleotides align to TRBD1. The CDR3 covers 15 residues. Germline V gene lookup returns CDR1 LGHNA and CDR2 YSLEER. This CDR3 is CASGQAGGSSEKLFF. For the CDR3, the DNA is TGCGCCAGCGGCCAGGCAGGGGGATCGAGTGAAAAACTGTTTTTT.